The T cell receptor (beta chain) described here comes from a study of cytomegalovirus exposure and HLA in healthy donors. At the level of the study: In a later analysis, it was reported that the 120 or so validation repertoires had been produced on the same platform as the roughly 700 repertoires belonging to the first cohort.

Comment on this clone: Its antigen is still unknown.

V gave up 6 bases and J gave up 5 bases, with 12 bases separating them. The CDR3 has 13 amino acids. Per the germline V gene, CDR1 is MNHNS and CDR2 is SASEGT. Study-wide results and limits: Associated with cytomegalovirus, according to the listing, were 150 to 200 TCR beta chains.

The study drew the donors from its 120-subject validation cohort, separate from the roughly 700-subject first cohort. Sequencing was performed with immunoSEQ multiplex PCR; in TCRdb, only in-frame clones are kept and a portion is missing. The sample lists 200,000 to 250,000 clones, 87% occurring once. The rearrangement uses TRBV6-1 and TRBJ2-3; D assignment may be TRBD1 or TRBD2 (5 bases each). The TCR comes from a man younger than 30 in good health and CMV-seropositive. The sample was PBMCs. The CDR3 protein is CASSQSGRDTQYF. In nucleotides, the CDR3 is TGTGCCAGCAGCCAATCAGGGAGAGATACGCAGTATTTT.